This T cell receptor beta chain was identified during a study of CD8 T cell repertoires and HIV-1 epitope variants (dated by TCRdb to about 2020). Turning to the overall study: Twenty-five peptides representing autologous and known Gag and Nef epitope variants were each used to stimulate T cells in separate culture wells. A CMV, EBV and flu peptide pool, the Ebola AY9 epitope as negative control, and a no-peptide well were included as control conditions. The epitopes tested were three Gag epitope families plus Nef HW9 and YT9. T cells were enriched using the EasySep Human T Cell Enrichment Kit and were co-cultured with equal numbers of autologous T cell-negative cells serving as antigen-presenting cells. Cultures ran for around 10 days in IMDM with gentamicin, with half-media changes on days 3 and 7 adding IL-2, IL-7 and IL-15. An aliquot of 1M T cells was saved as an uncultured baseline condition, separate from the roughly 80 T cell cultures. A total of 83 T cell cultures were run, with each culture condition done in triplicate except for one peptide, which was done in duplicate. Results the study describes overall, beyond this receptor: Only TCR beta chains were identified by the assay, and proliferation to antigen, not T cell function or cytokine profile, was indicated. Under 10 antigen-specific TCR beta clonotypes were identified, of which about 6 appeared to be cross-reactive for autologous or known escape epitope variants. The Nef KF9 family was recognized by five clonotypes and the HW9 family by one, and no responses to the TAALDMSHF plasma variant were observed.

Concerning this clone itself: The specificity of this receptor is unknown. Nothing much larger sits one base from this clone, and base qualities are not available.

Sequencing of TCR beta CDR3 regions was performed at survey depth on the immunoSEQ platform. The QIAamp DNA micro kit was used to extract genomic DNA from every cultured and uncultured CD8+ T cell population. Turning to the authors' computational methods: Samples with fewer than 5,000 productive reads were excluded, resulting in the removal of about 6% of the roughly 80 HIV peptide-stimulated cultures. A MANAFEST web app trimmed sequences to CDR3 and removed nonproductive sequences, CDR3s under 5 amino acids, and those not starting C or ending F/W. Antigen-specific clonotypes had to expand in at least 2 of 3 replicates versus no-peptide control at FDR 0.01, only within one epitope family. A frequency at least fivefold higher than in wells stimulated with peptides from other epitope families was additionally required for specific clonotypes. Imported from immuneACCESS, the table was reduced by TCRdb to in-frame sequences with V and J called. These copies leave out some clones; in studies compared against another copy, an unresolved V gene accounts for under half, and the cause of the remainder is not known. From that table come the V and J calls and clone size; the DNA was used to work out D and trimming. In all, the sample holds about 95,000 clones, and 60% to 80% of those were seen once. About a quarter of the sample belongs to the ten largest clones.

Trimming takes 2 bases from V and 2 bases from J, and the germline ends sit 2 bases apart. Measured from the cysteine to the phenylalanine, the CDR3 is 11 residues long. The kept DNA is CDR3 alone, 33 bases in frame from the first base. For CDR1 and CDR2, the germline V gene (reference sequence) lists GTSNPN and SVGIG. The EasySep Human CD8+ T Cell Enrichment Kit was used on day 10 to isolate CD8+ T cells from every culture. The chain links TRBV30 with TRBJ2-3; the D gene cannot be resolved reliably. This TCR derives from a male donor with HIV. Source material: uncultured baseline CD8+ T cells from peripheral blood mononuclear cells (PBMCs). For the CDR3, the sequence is CAWSTTDTQYF. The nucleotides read TGTGCCTGGAGTACCACAGATACGCAGTATTTT.